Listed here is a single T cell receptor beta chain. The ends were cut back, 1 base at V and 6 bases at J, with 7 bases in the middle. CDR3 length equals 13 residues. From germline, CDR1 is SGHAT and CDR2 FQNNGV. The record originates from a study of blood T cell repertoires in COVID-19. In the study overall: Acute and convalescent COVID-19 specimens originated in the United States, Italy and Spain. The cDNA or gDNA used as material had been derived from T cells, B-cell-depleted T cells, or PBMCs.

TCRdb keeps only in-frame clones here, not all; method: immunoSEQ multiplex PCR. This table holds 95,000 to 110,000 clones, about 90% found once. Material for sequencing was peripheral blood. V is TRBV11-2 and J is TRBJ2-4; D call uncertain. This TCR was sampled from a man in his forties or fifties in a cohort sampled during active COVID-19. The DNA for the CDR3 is TGTGCCAGCAGCTTAGCGCTGGCAAACATTCAGTACTTC. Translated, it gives CASSLALANIQYF.